The 9 T cell receptor beta chains in this list originate from one sample, sequenced in a study of Tregs in tolerant kidney transplant recipients. Repertoires were generated with immunoSEQ multiplex PCR, while TCRdb's copy carries only in-frame clones and drops some. The table shows about 83,000 clones, with 95% to 98% occurring only once. Source: CD4+ T cells from blood, taken before the transplant. Every receptor here comes from a human donor who received a combined kidney and bone marrow transplant.

CDR3 region: CASSFLPGLAGVTPRREQYF. DNA for the CDR3: TGCGCCAGCAGTTTCCTTCCGGGACTAGCGGGGGTCACTCCCCGGAGAGAGCAGTACTTC. The V and J genes are TRBV5-1 and TRBJ2-7; 14 bases agree with TRBD2. V gave up 5 bases and J gave up 7 bases; unmatched junction bases: 23. Per the germline V gene, CDR1 is SGHRS and CDR2 is YFSETQ. The CDR3 consists of 20 residues. Filled out from reference TRBV5-1 and TRBJ2-7, the complete variable domain reads KAGVTQTPRYLIKTRGQQVTLSCSPISGHRSVSWYQQTPGQGLQFLFEYFSETQRNKGNFPGRFSGRQFSNSRSEMNVSTLELGDSALYLCASSFLPGLAGVTPRREQYFGPGTRLTVT.

This chain joins TRBV7-2 and TRBJ2-7; a weak D match, TRBD1 (6 bases). The CDR3 sequence is 14 residues long. The V end was cut by 2 bases, the J end by 5 bases, with 13 bases between. Germline V lookup: CDR1 SGHTA, CDR2 FQGNSA. CDR3 in amino acids: CASSLIAGVDEQYF. In DNA form, the CDR3 reads TGTGCCAGCAGCTTAATCGCAGGGGTGGACGAGCAGTACTTC.

The chain carries TRBV2 and TRBJ2-7; 8 bases map to TRBD2. V lost 6 bases, J lost 5 bases, and 9 bases stayed unmatched. The CDR3 covers 14 residues. Germline CDR1 and CDR2: SNHLY and FYNNEI. Written as DNA, the CDR3 is TGTGCCAGCAGGCAAGCGGGAGTCCGGGACGAGCAGTACTTC. Its translation is CASRQAGVRDEQYF.

The chain employs TRBV7-9 and TRBJ2-5, with 12 bases lining up with TRBD1. The germline gives CDR1 SEHNR, CDR2 FQNEAQ (reference sequence). The CDR3 has 18 residues. V shed 2 bases and J 5 bases; nucleotides not matched to a gene: 12. The CDR3 DNA follows: TGTGCCAGCAGCTTACTTGGCGAGGGACAGGGGGCGTACGAGACCCAGTACTTC. Amino acids: CASSLLGEGQGAYETQYF.

The chain employs TRBV29-1 and TRBJ2-5; D may be TRBD1 (6 bases). V dropped 5 bases and J dropped 4 bases, with 8 bases sitting between them. CDR3 length: 11 residues. Germline lookup yields CDR1 SQVTM and CDR2 ANQGSEA. For the CDR3, the DNA is TGCAGCGTTAGCAGGGGAGAGACCCAGTACTTC. Translating gives CSVSRGETQYF. The whole variable domain, filled in from reference TRBV29-1 and TRBJ2-5, reads SAVISQKPSRDICQRGTSLTIQCQVDSQVTMMFWYRQQPGQSLTLIATANQGSEATYESGFVIDKFPISRPNLTFSTLTVSNMSPEDSSIYLCSVSRGETQYFGPGTRLLVL.

The rearrangement links TRBV10-3 to TRBJ2-5; TRBD2 is a possible D gene (6 bases). Germline V gene sequence: CDR1 ENHRY, CDR2 SYGVKD. CDR3 length equals 13 residues. Deletions cut 7 bases from V and 7 bases from J, with 16 bases between. CDR3 DNA sequence: TGTGCCATCATGGTAGCCGGAGGGGTGACCCAGTACTTC. Its protein product is CAIMVAGGVTQYF.

This chain uses TRBV6-1 with TRBJ1-2; D is ambiguous. The CDR3 spans 13 residues. CDR1 and CDR2 (germline): MNHNS, SASEGT. V lost 8 bases and J lost 6, with 16 bases in between. The CDR3 here is CASLEGFGNGYTF. CDR3 bases: TGTGCCAGCCTGGAGGGCTTCGGAAATGGCTACACCTTC.

J is TRBJ1-5 and V is TRBV4-3; D uncertain. The CDR3 totals 13 residues. The V and J ends lost 0 bases and 4 bases respectively, with 4 bases between them. Germline assignment: CDR1 LGHNA and CDR2 YSLEER. The CDR3 loop reads CASSQDGNQPQHF. The DNA for the CDR3 is TGCGCCAGCAGCCAAGACGGTAATCAGCCCCAGCATTTT.

The V and J genes are TRBV30 and TRBJ2-1; D perhaps matches TRBD2 (6 bases). The germline V gene has CDR1 GTSNPN and CDR2 SVGIG (reference sequence). There are 11 residues in the CDR3. V was pared by 2 bases and J by 12 bases, with 11 bases between. The chain's CDR3 is CAWSMGRGQFF. The CDR3 DNA sequence: TGTGCCTGGAGTATGGGGCGGGGGCAGTTCTTC. Variable domain in full (rest from reference TRBV30 and TRBJ2-1): SQTIHQWPATLVQPVGSPLSLECTVEGTSNPNLYWYRQAAGRGLQLLFYSVGIGQISSEVPQNLSASRPQDRQFILSSKKLLLSDSGFYLCAWSMGRGQFFGPGTRLTVL.